The 20 T cell receptor beta chains presented below share a single source sample, sequenced in a study of shared clonotypes between healthy human individuals. Measured with immunoSEQ multiplex PCR; TCRdb has only the in-frame clones, and not every one. The table shows fewer than 1.4 million clones, with about 84% occurring only once. The sequenced sample consisted of memory CD4+ T cells from PBMCs. Described subset: CD45RA-negative fraction. These receptors were taken from a young man in good health. Some clones in this sample may be carry-over from other donors' samples.

The V and J genes are TRBV5-6 and TRBJ2-1; 7 nucleotides line up with TRBD2. There are 14 residues in the CDR3. The germline gives CDR1 SGHDT, CDR2 YYEEEE. With 6 bases clipped from V and 4 bases from J, the junction kept 7 bases outside the gene matches. CDR3 loop: CASNQRGLYNEQFF. The CDR3 DNA follows: TGTGCCAGCAACCAGCGGGGCCTATACAATGAGCAGTTCTTC.

V usage is TRBV6-5 and J usage is TRBJ1-1; the D gene is possibly TRBD1 (5 bases). The ends were cut back, 6 bases at V and 6 bases at J, with 20 bases in the middle. CDR1 is MNHEY, CDR2 SVGAGI, per germline. This CDR3 has 15 amino acids. The CDR3 loop reads CASRSSRGIFAEAFF. CDR3 nucleotides: TGTGCCAGCAGATCTTCGAGGGGCATCTTTGCTGAAGCTTTCTTT.

The chain combines TRBV5-1 with TRBJ2-7, with D possibly TRBD1 on 6 matching bases. In germline, CDR1 is SGHRS, CDR2 YFSETQ. The germline V and J ends were trimmed by 4 bases and 2 bases, with 13 bases remaining between them. CDR3 length: 14 amino acids. CDR3 region: CASSAYRVTYEQYF. The CDR3 DNA sequence: TGCGCCAGCAGCGCATACAGGGTAACCTACGAGCAGTACTTC.

CDR3 coding DNA: TGTGCCAGCACGGGGGTAGTAGGCGGCGGGGAGCTGTTTTTT. Protein sequence: CASTGVVGGGELFF. The chain links TRBV2 to TRBJ2-2; D perhaps matches TRBD2 (6 bases). Looked up from germline, CDR1 is SNHLY and CDR2 is FYNNEI. There are 14 residues in the CDR3. V lost 7 bases and J 7 bases, leaving 16 bases between the germline ends.

V gene TRBV2 combines with J gene TRBJ1-6; D possibly corresponds to TRBD1 (5 bases). CDR3 length: 15 residues. Germline values: CDR1 SNHLY, CDR2 FYNNEI. Trimming left V 7 bases short and J 9 bases short, with 19 bases between. Here the CDR3 reads CASTPSGGETSPLHF. The DNA for the CDR3 is TGTGCCAGCACACCCTCGGGGGGGGAAACTTCACCCCTCCACTTT.

This clone showed up just once. This could be a read error, since a much larger clone is one nucleotide away. The chain couples TRBV6-4 to TRBJ2-3, with 12 bases matching TRBD2. Germline CDR1 is MRHNA and CDR2 is SNTAGT. The CDR3 is made up of 15 amino acids. V was clipped by 6 bases and J by 1 base; unmatched bases: 2. CDR3 DNA: TGTGCCAGCAGCCGACTAGCGGGGGGCACAGATACGCAGTATTTT. Protein product: CASSRLAGGTDTQYF.

The chain combines TRBV9 with TRBJ2-4; D is unclear. This CDR3 has 13 residues. The germline V gene encodes CDR1 SGDLS and CDR2 YYNGEE. The V gene lost 3 bases and the J gene lost 6 bases, with 10 bases spanning the gap. Here the CDR3 reads CASSAVGLNIQYF. The CDR3 DNA reads as TGTGCCAGCAGCGCCGTAGGGCTAAACATTCAGTACTTC. Full variable domain (rest looked up from reference TRBV9 and TRBJ2-4): DSGVTQTPKHLITATGQRVTLRCSPRSGDLSVYWYQQSLDQGLQFLIQYYNGEERAKGNILERFSAQQFPDLHSELNLSSLELGDSALYFCASSAVGLNIQYFGAGTRLSVL.

The rearrangement joins TRBV18 to TRBJ1-2; D may be TRBD1 (5 bases). The CDR3 has 12 residues. V was clipped by 5 bases and J by 6 bases, with 10 bases between them. Per the germline V gene, CDR1 is KGHSH and CDR2 is LQKENI. The CDR3 sequence is CASSTGTDGYTF. In nucleotides, the CDR3 is TGTGCCAGCTCAACCGGGACGGATGGCTACACCTTC.

This sequence joins TRBV7-9 and TRBJ2-1, with 9 bases lining up with TRBD2. V shed 0 bases, J shed 0 bases, and the junction held 6 bases outside the gene matches. The CDR3 sequence is 18 residues long. Germline lookup yields CDR1 SEHNR and CDR2 FQNEAQ (reference sequence). This CDR3 is CASSLAMGGRGSYNEQFF. As DNA, the CDR3 is TGTGCCAGCAGCTTAGCAATGGGCGGGAGGGGCTCCTACAATGAGCAGTTCTTC. Together with reference TRBV7-9 and TRBJ2-1, the CDR3 gives the full variable domain: DTGVSQNPRHKITKRGQNVTFRCDPISEHNRLYWYRQTLGQGPEFLTYFQNEAQLEKSRLLSDRFSAERPKGSFSTLEIQRTEQGDSAMYLCASSLAMGGRGSYNEQFFGPGTRLTVL.

This chain joins TRBV4-3 and TRBJ2-3, with 11 bases lining up with TRBD2. This CDR3 region has 16 residues. CDR1 LGHNA and CDR2 YSLEER come from the germline V gene. V shed 3 bases and J 3 bases; nucleotides not matched to a gene: 5. CDR3: CASSHKLAGATDTQYF. The CDR3 DNA is TGCGCCAGCAGCCATAAACTAGCGGGAGCAACAGATACGCAGTATTTT.

The chain carries TRBV27 and TRBJ2-7; D gene ambiguous. The V and J ends lost 5 bases and 2 bases respectively, with 16 bases between them. CDR1 is MNHEY and CDR2 is SMNVEV in the germline V gene (reference sequence). The CDR3 is made up of 15 amino acids. The DNA for the CDR3 is TGTGCCAGCAGTCCCCTGTGGCGGCAGACCTACGAGCAGTACTTC. Translating it yields CASSPLWRQTYEQYF.

This chain uses TRBV19 with TRBJ1-2; 7 nucleotides agree with TRBD1. The V segment lost 5 bases and the J segment 1 base; nucleotides outside the gene matches: 4. Germline V lookup: CDR1 LNHDA, CDR2 SQIVND (reference sequence). The CDR3 has 14 residues. CDR3 in amino acids: CASSPGTVNYGYTF. The CDR3 bases are TGTGCCAGTAGTCCCGGGACAGTTAACTATGGCTACACCTTC.

On this clone itself: Additional DNA sequences in this sample encode the identical CDR3. This chain uses TRBV20-1 with TRBJ2-7; TRBD1 might be the D (5 bases). V was clipped by 2 bases and J by 4 bases, with 6 bases between them. This CDR3 comprises 11 residues. Germline assignment: CDR1 DFQATT and CDR2 SNEGSKA (reference sequence). CDR3 residues: CSARQGYEQYF. The CDR3 DNA sequence: TGCAGTGCTAGACAGGGTTACGAGCAGTACTTC.

This chain links TRBV7-3 with TRBJ2-1, with TRBD1 as a possible D gene (6 bases). Germline V gives CDR1 SGHTA, CDR2 FQGTGA. Trimming cost V 7 bases and J 4 bases, with 17 bases left between them. The CDR3 covers 15 residues. CDR3: CASKLGPGEYNEQFF. As DNA, the CDR3 is TGTGCCAGCAAACTGGGGCCAGGGGAGTACAATGAGCAGTTCTTC.

The V gene is TRBV14, the J gene TRBJ2-2; 8 positions agree with TRBD2. This CDR3 is built from 14 residues. Germline V gene sequence: CDR1 SGHDN, CDR2 FVKESK. J lost 6 bases, V lost 9 bases, and 9 bases had no gene match. The CDR3 coding sequence is TGTGCCAGGACCGGGACTAGACTCCCCGGGGAGCTGTTTTTT. Residues: CARTGTRLPGELFF.

This chain uses TRBV5-4 with TRBJ2-1; 8 positions match TRBD1. V dropped 4 bases and J dropped 0; count of bases not matched to a gene: 12. This CDR3 spans 18 amino acids. CDR1 is SGHNT and CDR2 is YYREEE in the germline V gene (reference sequence). The CDR3 DNA reads as TGTGCCAGCAGCCACCCGACAGGGGCACAGAGCTCCTACAATGAGCAGTTCTTC. Protein product: CASSHPTGAQSSYNEQFF.

The chain recombines TRBV5-1 with TRBJ2-5; 8 bases are shared with TRBD1. Germline V gene sequence: CDR1 SGHRS, CDR2 YFSETQ. The J segment lost 9 bases and the V segment lost 8 bases, leaving 9 bases of the junction unmatched. The CDR3 extends over 12 amino acids. The DNA for the CDR3 is TGCGCCAGTTCAGGGGGCACGGAGGCCCAGTACTTC. Translated, it gives CASSGGTEAQYF.

The V and J genes are TRBV27 and TRBJ1-5; possible D gene TRBD1, 6 bases. The CDR3 runs to 17 residues. The germline gives CDR1 MNHEY, CDR2 SMNVEV (reference sequence). V lost 2 bases and J lost 7, with 21 bases in between. The chain's CDR3 is CASSLTPNTGNGQPQHF. CDR3 DNA: TGTGCCAGCAGTTTAACCCCCAATACAGGGAATGGCCAGCCCCAGCATTTT.

This chain connects TRBV30 to TRBJ1-2; the D gene is possibly TRBD1 (5 bases). Germline CDR1 and CDR2: GTSNPN and SVGIG (reference sequence). With 0 bases removed from V and 4 bases from J, the gap between germline ends came to 9 bases. CDR3 length: 13 residues. CDR3 sequence reads: CAWSVGDLYGYTF. The CDR3 DNA follows: TGTGCCTGGAGTGTAGGGGACCTCTATGGCTACACCTTC.

The J gene is TRBJ2-3, the V gene TRBV4-2, with D possibly matching TRBD1 (6 bases). The CDR3 consists of 15 residues. Germline assignment: CDR1 LGHNA and CDR2 YNFKEQ. V dropped 5 bases and J dropped 3 bases, with 15 bases sitting between them. The CDR3 reads CASSLDKTGTDTQYF. As DNA, the CDR3 is TGTGCCAGCAGCTTAGATAAAACAGGGACAGATACGCAGTATTTT.